This T cell receptor beta chain was captured by sequencing in a study of blood T cell repertoires in COVID-19. Study at large: T cells, B-cell-depleted T cells, or PBMCs supplied cDNA or gDNA.

TCRdb keeps only in-frame clones here, not all; method: immunoSEQ multiplex PCR. Seen here are some 88,000 clones, approximately 86% observed once, and the top ten hold less than 8.5%. The origin of this receptor is a man aged 55 to 69 with acute or convalescent COVID-19. Sequences were obtained from peripheral blood.

CDR3 sequence (DNA): TGTGCCAGCAGCCACTCAGAGGCATATGAAGCTTTCTTT. Translating gives CASSHSEAYEAFF. The chain couples TRBV6-5 to TRBJ1-1; D is ambiguous. V was clipped by 6 bases and J by 7 bases, with 15 bases between them. The germline V gene has CDR1 MNHEY and CDR2 SVGAGI. This CDR3 has 13 amino acids.